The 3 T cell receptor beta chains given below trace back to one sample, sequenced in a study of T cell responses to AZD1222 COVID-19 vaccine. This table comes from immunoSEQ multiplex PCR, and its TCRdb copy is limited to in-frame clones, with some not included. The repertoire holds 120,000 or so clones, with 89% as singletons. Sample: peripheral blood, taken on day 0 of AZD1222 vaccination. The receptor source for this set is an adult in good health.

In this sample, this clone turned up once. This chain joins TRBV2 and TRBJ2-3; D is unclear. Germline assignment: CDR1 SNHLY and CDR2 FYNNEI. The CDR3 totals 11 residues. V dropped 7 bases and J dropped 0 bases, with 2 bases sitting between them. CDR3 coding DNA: TGTGCCAGCACCAGCACAGATACGCAGTATTTT. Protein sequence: CASTSTDTQYF. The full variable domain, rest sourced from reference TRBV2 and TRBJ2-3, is EPEVTQTPSHQVTQMGQEVILRCVPISNHLYFYWYRQILGQKVEFLVSFYNNEISEKSEIFDDQFSVERPDGSNFTLKIRSTKLEDSAMYFCASTSTDTQYFGPGTRLTVL.

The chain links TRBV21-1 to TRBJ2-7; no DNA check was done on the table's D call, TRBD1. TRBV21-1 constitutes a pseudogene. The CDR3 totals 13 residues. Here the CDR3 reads CASRFDRVREQYF. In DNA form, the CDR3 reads TGTGCCAGCAGGTTCGACAGGGTCCGCGAGCAGTACTTC.

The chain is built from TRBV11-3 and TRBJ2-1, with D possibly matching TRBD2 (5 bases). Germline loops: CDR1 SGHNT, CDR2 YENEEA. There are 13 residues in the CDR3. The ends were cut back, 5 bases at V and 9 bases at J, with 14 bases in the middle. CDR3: CASSPTSHGEQFF. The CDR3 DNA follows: TGTGCCAGCAGCCCTACTAGTCACGGTGAGCAGTTCTTC. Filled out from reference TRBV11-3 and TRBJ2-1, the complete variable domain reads EAGVVQSPRYKIIEKKQPVAFWCNPISGHNTLYWYLQNLGQGPELLIRYENEEAVDDSQLPKDRFSAERLKGVDSTLKIQPAELGDSAVYLCASSPTSHGEQFFGPGTRLTVL.